This T cell receptor beta chain was recorded in a study of STAT3 mutations in large granular lymphocyte leukemia. V gave up 3 bases and J gave up 1 base, with 9 bases separating them. The CDR3 extends over 15 amino acids. CDR1 is SGHAT and CDR2 is FQNNGV in the germline V gene. This clone was recorded once. Its antigen is still unknown. Sequencing was performed with immunoSEQ multiplex PCR; in TCRdb, only in-frame clones are kept and a portion is missing. The repertoire holds roughly 40,000 clones, roughly 77% seen once, with about 0.45% in the top ten. Notes on the study in general: Every T-LGLL patient had at least one immunodominant TCRbeta clonotype.

Sequenced material: PBMCs. V gene TRBV11-2 combines with J gene TRBJ2-2; possibly TRBD1 for D (5 bases). The clonotype comes from a human donor with T large granular lymphocyte leukemia. Some clones in this sample may be carry-over from other donors' samples. CDR3 sequence reads: CASSFARVNTGELFF. For the CDR3, the DNA is TGTGCCAGCAGCTTTGCCAGGGTGAACACCGGGGAGCTGTTTTTT.